These 21 T cell receptor beta chains were all obtained from the same sample, sequenced in a study of regulatory T cells in long-lasting Graves disease. Indicated time point: persistent/refractory GD, antithyroid drugs over 5 years with positive TRAb. From PBMCs, RNA was extracted and then used to make the TCR library. Both iRepertoire HTBI primers and Arm-PCR of CDR3 regions were used to build the TCR beta libraries. TCRdb redid the calling of the multiplex PCR reads with MiXCR, one entry per CDR3 protein. The sample consists of a few hundred thousand distinct CDR3 sequences, about 20% of them appearing once. Source: peripheral blood mononuclear cells (PBMCs), taken when the disease was refractory, from a patient treated with antithyroid drugs. These receptors were taken from a female donor with Graves disease.

This clonotype turned up a few times. The J gene is TRBJ2-5, the V gene TRBV29-1; 7 nucleotides align to TRBD2. Per the germline V gene, CDR1 is SQVTM and CDR2 is ANQGSEA. The V segment lost 7 bases and the J segment 5 bases; nucleotides outside the gene matches: 7. The CDR3 has 12 residues. The CDR3 DNA is TGCAGCGCTCGCCAGGGAGGGGAGACCCAGTACTTC. This sequence encodes CSARQGGETQYF.

This clonotype was observed many times. The chain recombines TRBV5-1 with TRBJ1-1; D is ambiguous. The CDR3 consists of 15 residues. Trimming took 7 bases from V and 1 from J, leaving 17 bases between them. Germline CDR1 and CDR2: SGHRS and YFSETQ. CDR3 in amino acids: CASGEGTRGNTEAFF. CDR3 in DNA: TGCGCCAGCGGTGAAGGAACTCGTGGGAACACTGAAGCTTTCTTT.

Ten or more counts support this clonotype. The chain links TRBV6-1 to TRBJ2-2; TRBD1 matches at 8 bases. Trimming took 5 bases from V and 1 from J; bases not matched to a gene: 9. The length of the CDR3 is 17 residues. CDR1 is MNHNS, CDR2 SASEGT, per germline. CDR3 bases: TGTGCCAGCAGTCCCAGGGGGGACAGGTTGAACACCGGGGAGCTGTTTTTT. This gives the protein CASSPRGDRLNTGELFF.

This clonotype was counted between two and nine times. CDR3 amino acids: CASSAFMDTEAFF. The CDR3 DNA reads TGTGCCAGCAGTGCCTTCATGGACACTGAAGCTTTCTTT. The chain carries TRBV12-3 or TRBV12-4 and TRBJ1-1; D not resolved. The ends were cut back, 5 bases at V and 3 bases at J, with 10 bases in the middle. This CDR3 spans 13 amino acids.

This clonotype occurred many times. This rearrangement joins TRBV6-1 to TRBJ2-2, with 7 nucleotides matching TRBD1. This CDR3 spans 14 amino acids. Germline values: CDR1 MNHNS, CDR2 SASEGT. Trimming took 8 bases from V and 2 from J; bases not matched to a gene: 5. The CDR3 DNA reads as TGTGCCAGCCGACAGGGAGCAAACACCGGGGAGCTGTTTTTT. Translation gives CASRQGANTGELFF.

This clonotype was picked up many times. The chain employs TRBV2 and TRBJ1-1; D unclear. Germline V gene sequence: CDR1 SNHLY, CDR2 FYNNEI. V shed 1 base and J shed 4 bases, with 13 bases lying between them. The CDR3 covers 15 residues. CDR3 nucleotide sequence: TGTGCCAGCAGTGAAGATGGGTGGAACCTCACTGAAGCTTTCTTT. It encodes CASSEDGWNLTEAFF.

A few counts support this clonotype. V is TRBV6-5 and J is TRBJ2-2; TRBD1 might be the D (5 bases). The CDR3 is 14 residues long. V lost 2 bases and J lost 5, with 9 bases in between. Germline V gene lookup returns CDR1 MNHEY and CDR2 SVGAGI. The CDR3 spells CASSYDSRTGELFF. In nucleotides, the CDR3 is TGTGCCAGCAGTTACGACAGCAGAACCGGGGAGCTGTTTTTT.

This clonotype was recorded only once. This may be a read error: a much more frequent sequence differs by one nucleotide. The gene calls are TRBV28 and TRBJ2-7; maybe TRBD2 (6 bases). This CDR3 is built from 15 residues. Germline V gene lookup returns CDR1 MDHEN and CDR2 SYDVKM. The DNA for the CDR3 is TGTGCCAGCAGCTCGGGGGACTGGACCTCCTACGAGCGGTACTTC. Protein: CASSSGDWTSYERYF. The variable domain in full, with the rest retrieved from reference TRBV28 and TRBJ2-7, is DVKVTQSSRYLVKRTGEKVFLECVQDMDHENMFWYRQDPGLGLRLIYFSYDVKMKEKGDIPEGYSVSREKKERFSLILESASTNQTSMYLCASSSGDWTSYERYFGPGTRLTVT.

The chain joins TRBV30 to TRBJ1-1; D unclear. The CDR3 covers 15 residues. The germline gives CDR1 GTSNPN, CDR2 SVGIG (reference sequence). Trimming took 0 bases from V and 4 from J, leaving 15 bases between them. Written as DNA, the CDR3 is TGTGCCTGGAGTGTAATGGGATTTGGGTTCACTGAAGCTTTCTTT. It is translated as CAWSVMGFGFTEAFF.

The J gene is TRBJ2-3, the V gene TRBV30, with 7 bases lining up with TRBD2. The germline CDR1 and CDR2 sequences are GTSNPN and SVGIG (reference sequence). CDR3 length equals 14 residues. V was pared by 3 bases and J by 5 bases, with 8 bases of the junction left unmatched. Here the CDR3 DNA reads TGTGCCTGGAGGTCGGTGGGAGGGAAAGATACGCAGTATTTT. This sequence encodes CAWRSVGGKDTQYF.

The V gene is TRBV18, the J gene TRBJ1-1; no reliable D call. This CDR3 region has 15 residues. The V end was cut by 4 bases, the J end by 5 bases, with 17 bases between. The germline gives CDR1 KGHSH, CDR2 LQKENI. The CDR3, as DNA: TGTGCCAGCTCACGAGGTCCGGGGAGGGAGACTGAAGCTTTCTTT. Amino acid sequence: CASSRGPGRETEAFF. Together with reference TRBV18 and TRBJ1-1, the CDR3 gives the full variable domain: NAGVMQNPRHLVRRRGQEARLRCSPMKGHSHVYWYRQLPEEGLKFMVYLQKENIIDESGMPKERFSAEFPKEGPSILRIQQVVRGDSAAYFCASSRGPGRETEAFFGQGTRLTVV.

In this sample, this clonotype turned up a few times. Its ends do not fully match the called genes, so a read error is possible. The chain uses TRBV5-1 and TRBJ2-7; D gene ambiguous. Per germline, CDR1 SGHRS and CDR2 YFSETQ. CDR3 length equals 13 residues. CDR3 in DNA: TGTGCCAGCAGCTTTAAAAACTCCTACGAGCAGTACTTC. This sequence encodes CASSFKNSYEQYF.

This clonotype was observed a handful of times. The J gene is TRBJ1-5, the V gene TRBV6-1; 9 positions match TRBD1. The ends lost 5 bases at V and 1 base at J; junction bases unmatched: 6. Germline V lookup: CDR1 MNHNS, CDR2 SASEGT. The CDR3 has 16 amino acids. The CDR3, as DNA: TGTGCCAGCAGTACACAGGGGGCTTGGAGCAATCAGCCCCAGCATTTT. Translated, it gives CASSTQGAWSNQPQHF.

This clonotype was seen at least ten times. The chain links TRBV28 to TRBJ2-5; TRBD2 matches 9 bases. V was clipped by 5 bases and J by 2 bases; unmatched bases: 3. Looked up from germline, CDR1 is MDHEN and CDR2 is SYDVKM. The CDR3 totals 14 residues. CDR3 in DNA: TGTGCCAGCAGTCGTCTAGCGGGACAAGAGACCCAGTACTTC. This encodes CASSRLAGQETQYF.

This clonotype came up a few times. The chain is built from TRBV20-1 and TRBJ2-7, with 9 bases lining up with TRBD1. The V and J ends lost 5 bases and 7 bases, in that order; junction bases with no gene match: 9. CDR3 length: 13 amino acids. Germline lookup yields CDR1 DFQATT and CDR2 SNEGSKA (reference sequence). CDR3 in amino acids: CSAFRDRVKEQYF. The CDR3 region has the DNA TGCAGTGCTTTCCGGGACAGGGTAAAAGAGCAGTACTTC.

The chain links TRBV28 to TRBJ1-2; 7 bases are shared with TRBD1. Germline trimming cut 6 bases from V and 6 bases from J; bases unmatched to any gene: 10. Per the germline V gene, CDR1 is MDHEN and CDR2 is SYDVKM. The CDR3 runs to 14 residues. The chain's CDR3 is CASSLRTGRNGYTF. DNA of the CDR3: TGTGCCAGCAGCCTTCGGACAGGTCGGAATGGCTACACCTTC.

This chain connects TRBV5-1 to TRBJ2-5, with TRBD2 matching 7 bases. V lost 0 bases and J lost 4; bases outside the gene matches: 18. Per germline, CDR1 SGHRS and CDR2 YFSETQ. This CDR3 has 19 residues. The CDR3 loop reads CASSLGREAPIPWSETQYF. The CDR3 bases are TGCGCCAGCAGCTTGGGCCGGGAGGCCCCTATACCCTGGTCAGAGACCCAGTACTTC.

V usage is TRBV5-1 and J usage is TRBJ2-7, with TRBD1 matching over 12 bases. Germline trimming cut 4 bases from V and 2 bases from J; bases unmatched to any gene: 7. Germline V gene sequence: CDR1 SGHRS, CDR2 YFSETQ. There are 16 residues in the CDR3. CDR3 in amino acids: CASSLGQGAGPYEQYF. CDR3 in DNA: TGCGCCAGCAGCCTGGGACAGGGGGCCGGGCCCTACGAGCAGTACTTC. The variable domain in full, completed from reference TRBV5-1 and TRBJ2-7, reads KAGVTQTPRYLIKTRGQQVTLSCSPISGHRSVSWYQQTPGQGLQFLFEYFSETQRNKGNFPGRFSGRQFSNSRSEMNVSTLELGDSALYLCASSLGQGAGPYEQYFGPGTRLTVT.

The chain uses TRBV19 and TRBJ2-5; 9 bases map to TRBD2. The V gene end was trimmed by 10 bases and the J gene end by 5 bases; junction bases not matched to a gene: 14. Germline values: CDR1 LNHDA, CDR2 SQIVND (reference sequence). The CDR3 contains 15 residues. The DNA for the CDR3 is TGTGCCACCTGCCTGAGAGCGGGAGGTGTGGAGACCCAGTACTTC. It encodes CATCLRAGGVETQYF.

This clonotype was recorded many times. The V call is TRBV5-1, the J call TRBJ2-2, with D possibly being TRBD1 (5 bases). The germline V and J ends were trimmed by 3 bases and 3 bases, with 9 bases remaining between them. CDR1 and CDR2 from the germline V gene are SGHRS and YFSETQ. CDR3 length equals 14 residues. The CDR3 sequence is CASSWRQYTGELFF. In nucleotides, the CDR3 is TGCGCCAGCAGCTGGAGACAGTACACCGGGGAGCTGTTTTTT.

This clonotype turned up a few times. The chain combines TRBV20-1 with TRBJ1-4; 8 bases agree with TRBD1. CDR3 length: 15 amino acids. V lost 3 bases to trimming and J lost 7 bases; unmatched junction nucleotides: 10. In germline, CDR1 is DFQATT, CDR2 SNEGSKA (reference sequence). The chain's CDR3 is CSASSPRGPSEKLFF. The DNA for the CDR3 is TGCAGTGCTAGCTCCCCCAGGGGGCCGAGTGAAAAACTGTTTTTT.